A single sample gave rise to the 29 T cell receptor beta chains below, sequenced in a study of cytomegalovirus exposure and HLA in healthy donors. The PCR used 60 Vbeta and 13 Jbeta primers. The data were produced by immunoSEQ multiplex PCR, yet TCRdb's version contains in-frame clones alone and is incomplete. The sample has 190,000 or so clones; more than 80% are singletons. The sample consisted of PBMCs. All receptors derive from a boy aged 5-17 years in good health and CMV-seronegative.

J is TRBJ1-1 and V is TRBV7-9; D is possibly TRBD1 (5 bases). CDR1 is SEHNR, CDR2 FQNEAQ, per germline (reference sequence). V dropped 5 bases and J dropped 4 bases, with 11 bases sitting between them. There are 13 residues in the CDR3. CDR3 DNA: TGTGCCAGCAGCGGGGGGGGAGTCACTGAAGCTTTCTTT. It is translated as CASSGGGVTEAFF.

This clone appeared once. A read error may produce the germline difference seen at one junction end. V is TRBV5-8 and J is TRBJ1-4, with a weak D call TRBD1 (6 bases). CDR3 length equals 16 residues. Germline V gene data show CDR1 as SGHTS and CDR2 as YDEGEE. The CDR3 bases are TGTGCCAGCAGCTTGGTCTCCGGGACAAACTTGGAAAGACTGTTTTTT. This gives the protein CASSLVSGTNLERLFF.

The V and J genes are TRBV29-1 and TRBJ2-7; TRBD2 matches at 8 bases. From germline, CDR1 is SQVTM and CDR2 ANQGSEA. Trimming removed 5 bases from V and 3 bases from J; junction bases left unmatched: 0. The CDR3 length is 11 residues. The CDR3 region has the DNA TGCAGCGTTACTAGCGGCTACGAGCAGTACTTC. It codes for CSVTSGYEQYF.

The chain combines TRBV30 with TRBJ1-3; D is undetermined. Germline CDR1 is GTSNPN and CDR2 is SVGIG (reference sequence). The germline V and J ends were trimmed by 0 bases and 0 bases, with 12 bases remaining between them. The CDR3 runs 16 residues. CDR3 region: CAWSVSRISSGNTIYF. The CDR3 DNA sequence: TGTGCCTGGAGTGTATCTAGGATCTCCTCTGGAAACACCATATATTTT. Full variable domain (outside the CDR3, taken from reference TRBV30 and TRBJ1-3): SQTIHQWPATLVQPVGSPLSLECTVEGTSNPNLYWYRQAAGRGLQLLFYSVGIGQISSEVPQNLSASRPQDRQFILSSKKLLLSDSGFYLCAWSVSRISSGNTIYFGEGSWLTVV.

This chain links TRBV11-2 with TRBJ2-7; a possible D gene is TRBD2 (6 bases). CDR3 size: 15 residues. Trimming took 5 bases from V and 6 from J, leaving 20 bases between them. CDR1 and CDR2 (germline): SGHAT, FQNNGV. Here the CDR3 reads CASSPPGGSVREQYF. CDR3 coding DNA: TGTGCCAGCAGCCCTCCTGGAGGGTCGGTCCGCGAGCAGTACTTC.

The chain's CDR3 is CASSLAAGENYGYTF. The DNA of the CDR3 is TGCGCCAGCAGCTTGGCCGCGGGGGAAAACTATGGCTACACCTTC. V is TRBV5-1 and J is TRBJ1-2; tentative D call: TRBD1 (5 bases). The CDR3 totals 15 residues. V was shortened by 0 bases and J by 2 bases, with 11 bases between the two germline ends. CDR1 and CDR2 (germline): SGHRS, YFSETQ. The full variable domain, rest sourced from reference TRBV5-1 and TRBJ1-2, is KAGVTQTPRYLIKTRGQQVTLSCSPISGHRSVSWYQQTPGQGLQFLFEYFSETQRNKGNFPGRFSGRQFSNSRSEMNVSTLELGDSALYLCASSLAAGENYGYTFGSGTRLTVV.

This sequence joins TRBV5-1 and TRBJ2-1; D unclear. Trimming took off 2 bases at V and 10 bases at J, with 19 bases between the two ends. This CDR3 spans 15 amino acids. Germline CDR1 is SGHRS and CDR2 is YFSETQ. The CDR3 sequence is CASSLNTAVEKEQFF. CDR3 coding DNA: TGCGCCAGCAGCTTAAACACGGCGGTTGAGAAGGAGCAGTTCTTC.

In this sample, this clone turned up a few times. The chain is built from TRBV19 and TRBJ2-1, with TRBD2 matching over 9 bases. The V gene's germline CDR1 is LNHDA and CDR2 SQIVND (reference sequence). This CDR3 is 15 amino acids long. Trimming removed 3 bases from V and 5 bases from J; junction bases left unmatched: 5. Written as DNA, the CDR3 is TGTGCCAGTAGTATTGGTCTAGCGGGAAACAATGAGCAGTTCTTC. It translates to CASSIGLAGNNEQFF.

This clone showed up just once. A read error may produce the germline difference seen at one junction end. This chain uses TRBV15 with TRBJ2-1; 9 bases match TRBD2. CDR1 and CDR2 (germline): LNHNV, YYDKDF (reference sequence). CDR3 length: 17 residues. CDR3 amino acids: CAASRDPPGTSHNEQFF. The DNA for the CDR3 is TGTGCCGCCAGCAGAGATCCCCCCGGGACTAGCCACAATGAGCAGTTCTTC. The full variable domain, in which reference TRBV15 and TRBJ2-1 provide the parts outside the CDR3, is DAMVIQNPRYQVTQFGKPVTLSCSQTLNHNVMYWYQQKSSQAPKLLFHYYDKDFNNEADTPDNFQSRRPNTSFCFLDIRSPGLGDTAMYLCAASRDPPGTSHNEQFFGPGTRLTVL.

The CDR3 region has the DNA TGTGCCAGACAACGACAGGGAATAAGGAATGAAAAACTGTTTTTT. Its translation: CARQRQGIRNEKLFF. V gene TRBV5-3 combines with J gene TRBJ1-4, with TRBD1 matching 7 bases. TRBV5-3 is annotated as an ORF whose role is uncertain. Germline trimming cut 7 bases from V and 5 bases from J; bases unmatched to any gene: 11. This CDR3 region has 15 residues.

The rearrangement uses TRBV27 and TRBJ1-1, with D tentatively TRBD1 (6 bases). Germline V lookup: CDR1 MNHEY, CDR2 SMNVEV (reference sequence). Trimming pared 6 bases from V and 4 bases from J, leaving 18 bases between. This CDR3 has 15 amino acids. In DNA form, the CDR3 reads TGTGCCAGCAGCATTGATGGGGGGGCAAGCACTGAAGCTTTCTTT. The encoded protein is CASSIDGGASTEAFF.

This chain uses TRBV9 with TRBJ2-5, with 8 bases identical to TRBD1. Germline V gene lookup returns CDR1 SGDLS and CDR2 YYNGEE. V lost 4 bases and J lost 5; bases outside the gene matches: 10. The CDR3 covers 15 residues. The CDR3 DNA sequence: TGTGCCAGCAGCACCCGGACAGGGCTGGGGGAGACCCAGTACTTC. Translation: CASSTRTGLGETQYF.

V is TRBV7-2 and J is TRBJ2-3; the D gene is possibly TRBD2 (6 bases). Germline V gene lookup returns CDR1 SGHTA and CDR2 FQGNSA. The length of the CDR3 is 13 residues. Deletions cut 5 bases from V and 5 bases from J, with 11 bases between. The CDR3 bases are TGTGCCAGCAGCCCAGCGGGCCTAGATACGCAGTATTTT. This codes for CASSPAGLDTQYF.

This clone has only one observation. The chain joins TRBV4-2 to TRBJ2-3, with D possibly TRBD2 on 5 matching bases. The germline V and J ends were trimmed by 1 base and 3 bases, with 11 bases remaining between them. CDR3 length equals 15 residues. The germline V gene encodes CDR1 LGHNA and CDR2 YNFKEQ. CDR3 loop: CASSQGQRDTDTQYF. CDR3 nucleotide sequence: TGTGCCAGCAGCCAAGGTCAACGGGATACAGATACGCAGTATTTT.

The chain combines TRBV30 with TRBJ1-4; a possible D gene is TRBD1 (5 bases). The CDR3 covers 12 residues. Germline V gene lookup returns CDR1 GTSNPN and CDR2 SVGIG (reference sequence). The V and J ends lost 5 bases and 4 bases respectively, with 8 bases between them. The CDR3 bases are TGTGCCTGGTTAAGGGGTAATGAAAAACTGTTTTTT. Translation: CAWLRGNEKLFF.

The chain recombines TRBV29-1 with TRBJ1-1, with D perhaps TRBD1 (6 bases). CDR1 and CDR2 (germline): SQVTM, ANQGSEA. The CDR3 totals 14 residues. Trimming left V 1 base short and J 11 bases short, with 20 bases between. The CDR3 nucleotides read TGCAGCGTTGAAGTGCGGGGGCGTTTTAGGGAGGCTTTCTTT. Translating gives CSVEVRGRFREAFF. The whole variable domain, filled in from reference TRBV29-1 and TRBJ1-1, reads SAVISQKPSRDICQRGTSLTIQCQVDSQVTMMFWYRQQPGQSLTLIATANQGSEATYESGFVIDKFPISRPNLTFSTLTVSNMSPEDSSIYLCSVEVRGRFREAFFGQGTRLTVV.

This chain links TRBV9 with TRBJ2-5; no clear D. The CDR3 has 15 amino acids. Germline loops: CDR1 SGDLS, CDR2 YYNGEE. Trimming removed 0 bases at V and 1 base at J, with 10 bases between. The CDR3 DNA reads TGTGCCAGCAGCGTAGGGTTAGCAACCCAAGAGACCCAGTACTTC. Amino acid sequence: CASSVGLATQETQYF.

The V call is TRBV2, the J call TRBJ1-1; TRBD1 matches 7 bases. In germline, CDR1 is SNHLY, CDR2 FYNNEI. Unmatched junction bases numbered 18, after V lost 7 bases and J lost 4 bases. The CDR3 covers 17 residues. DNA for the CDR3: TGTGCCAGCATCTCTCGGGCCAGGGGGAATCGGGGCACTGAAGCTTTCTTT. Protein: CASISRARGNRGTEAFF.

The chain uses TRBV6-6 and TRBJ1-4; 9 bases line up with TRBD1. V gave up 0 bases and J gave up 8 bases; unmatched junction bases: 4. CDR1 is MNHNY and CDR2 is SVGAGI in the germline V gene (reference sequence). CDR3 size: 15 residues. The CDR3 reads CASSYSTGGQEKLFF. Written as DNA, the CDR3 is TGTGCCAGCAGTTACTCGACAGGGGGTCAGGAAAAACTGTTTTTT.

This clone turned up a few times. The rearrangement links TRBV18 to TRBJ2-7, with D perhaps TRBD1 (6 bases). Trimming took 10 bases from V and 9 from J, leaving 22 bases between them. The CDR3 totals 13 residues. Germline V gene sequence: CDR1 KGHSH, CDR2 LQKENI. The CDR3 reads CATSQDTGWVQYF. The CDR3 DNA is TGTGCCACCTCTCAAGATACAGGGTGGGTGCAGTACTTC. The whole variable domain, remainder taken from reference TRBV18 and TRBJ2-7, is NAGVMQNPRHLVRRRGQEARLRCSPMKGHSHVYWYRQLPEEGLKFMVYLQKENIIDESGMPKERFSAEFPKEGPSILRIQQVVRGDSAAYFCATSQDTGWVQYFGPGTRLTVT.

This clone was seen once. V usage is TRBV6-5 and J usage is TRBJ2-5, with D perhaps matching TRBD1 (7 bases). V shed 2 bases and J shed 7 bases, with 20 bases lying between them. Germline V gene sequence: CDR1 MNHEY, CDR2 SVGAGI. This CDR3 is 16 amino acids long. The CDR3 DNA follows: TGTGCCAGCAGTTACGGACCCCAGGGGGGACTCCGGACCCAGTACTTC. Protein: CASSYGPQGGLRTQYF.

The rearrangement uses TRBV7-9 and TRBJ2-2, with TRBD2 matching 9 bases. The CDR3 sequence is 15 residues long. The germline gives CDR1 SEHNR, CDR2 FQNEAQ (reference sequence). The J segment lost 3 bases and the V segment lost 5 bases, leaving 4 bases of the junction unmatched. The CDR3 spells CASSEGLADTGELFF. In nucleotides, the CDR3 is TGTGCCAGCAGCGAGGGACTAGCCGACACCGGGGAGCTGTTTTTT.

This rearrangement joins TRBV27 to TRBJ2-7; tentative D call: TRBD1 (7 bases). Germline CDR1 is MNHEY and CDR2 is SMNVEV (reference sequence). The ends were cut back, 4 bases at V and 4 bases at J, with 17 bases in the middle. The CDR3 loop spans 15 amino acids. CDR3 sequence: CASSSLTGRRYEQYF. Here the CDR3 DNA reads TGTGCCAGCAGTTCCCTGACAGGGAGGCGGTACGAGCAGTACTTC.

This chain joins TRBV4-3 and TRBJ2-5; either TRBD1 or TRBD2 may fit D (5 bases each). Matching the DNA end better, TRBJ2-7 makes the J call doubtful. Germline V lookup: CDR1 LGHNA, CDR2 YSLEER. The CDR3 has 15 amino acids. The CDR3 is CASSQDRAGRDEQYF. Here the CDR3 DNA reads TGCGCCAGCAGCCAAGATAGGGCAGGGCGGGACGAGCAGTACTTC.

This clone was seen a few times. The V gene is TRBV29-1, the J gene TRBJ2-2; 10 bases are a match to TRBD1. The ends lost 7 bases at V and 6 bases at J; junction bases unmatched: 8. CDR1 SQVTM and CDR2 ANQGSEA come from the germline V gene. CDR3 length: 14 residues. The CDR3 DNA follows: TGCAGCGGGTCTAGGGGGACAGGGGCCGGGGAGCTGTTTTTT. As protein: CSGSRGTGAGELFF.

The chain couples TRBV12-5 to TRBJ1-2, with 7 bases matching TRBD1. The germline V gene has CDR1 LGHNT and CDR2 FRNRAP. The CDR3 loop spans 15 amino acids. V shed 0 bases, J shed 6 bases, and the junction held 7 bases outside the gene matches. In DNA, the CDR3 is TGTGCTAGTGGTTTGGTAAATCGAGGGGGCAATGGCTACACCTTC. Amino acid sequence: CASGLVNRGGNGYTF. Combining the CDR3 with reference TRBV12-5 and TRBJ1-2 gives the whole variable domain DARVTQTPRHKVTEMGQEVTMRCQPILGHNTVFWYRQTMMQGLELLAYFRNRAPLDDSGMPKDRFSAEMPDATLATLKIQPSEPRDSAVYFCASGLVNRGGNGYTFGSGTRLTVV.

This rearrangement joins TRBV7-9 to TRBJ1-2; TRBD1 aligns across 7 bases. Germline loops: CDR1 SEHNR, CDR2 FQNEAQ (reference sequence). CDR3 length: 14 residues. Losses at the gene ends were 5 bases for V and 4 bases for J; bases not matched to a gene: 7. CDR3: CASSLDRVVYGYTF. CDR3 nucleotide sequence: TGTGCCAGCAGCCTTGACAGGGTAGTCTATGGCTACACCTTC.

CDR3 in amino acids: CAISGQGGYTGELFF. Here the CDR3 DNA reads TGTGCCATCAGTGGTCAGGGGGGCTACACCGGGGAGCTGTTTTTT. The V and J genes are TRBV10-3 and TRBJ2-2, with a possible D match to TRBD1 (7 bases). The V gene's germline CDR1 is ENHRY and CDR2 SYGVKD. The V and J ends lost 4 bases and 3 bases respectively, with 12 bases between them. The CDR3 runs to 15 residues.

This clone came up once. The V and J genes are TRBV5-1 and TRBJ1-2, with 11 bases fitting TRBD1. This CDR3 is 16 amino acids long. V was clipped by 0 bases and J by 7 bases; unmatched bases: 8. Germline V gene sequence: CDR1 SGHRS, CDR2 YFSETQ. CDR3 sequence: CASSLAGTGGGVGYTF. CDR3 DNA sequence: TGCGCCAGCAGCTTGGCCGGGACAGGGGGAGGTGTTGGCTACACCTTC.